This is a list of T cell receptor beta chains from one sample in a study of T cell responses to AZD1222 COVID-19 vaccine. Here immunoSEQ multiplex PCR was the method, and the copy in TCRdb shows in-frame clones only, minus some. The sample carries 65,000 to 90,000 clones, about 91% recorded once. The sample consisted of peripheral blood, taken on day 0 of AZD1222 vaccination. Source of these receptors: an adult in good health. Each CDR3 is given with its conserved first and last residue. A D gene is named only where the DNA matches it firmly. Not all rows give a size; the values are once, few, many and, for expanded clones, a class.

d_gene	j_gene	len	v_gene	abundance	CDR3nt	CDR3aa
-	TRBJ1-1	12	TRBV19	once	TGTGCCAGTACCCTCGGCCGCAGCACAGCTTTCTTT	CASTLGRSTAFF
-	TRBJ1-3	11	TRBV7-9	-	TGTGCCAGCAGCCAAGGAAACACCATATATTTT	CASSQGNTIYF
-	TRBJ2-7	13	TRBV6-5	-	TGTGCCAGCACGAAGGCGAGCTCCTACGAGCAGTACTTC	CASTKASSYEQYF
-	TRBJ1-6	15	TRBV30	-	TGTGCCTGGAGCCCAAACAGTCTTCGGTATTCACCCCTCCACTTT	CAWSPNSLRYSPLHF
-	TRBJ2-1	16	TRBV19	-	TGTGCCAGTAGTAAAAATACTAGGATTCCTAACAATGAGCAGTTCTTC	CASSKNTRIPNNEQFF
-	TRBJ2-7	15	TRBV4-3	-	TGCGCCAGCAGCCAAGGTTCAGGGAGATCCTACGAGCAGTACTTC	CASSQGSGRSYEQYF
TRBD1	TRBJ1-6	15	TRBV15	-	TGTGCCACCAGCAGAGAGACAGGGTTAGACTCGCCCCTCCACTTT	CATSRETGLDSPLHF
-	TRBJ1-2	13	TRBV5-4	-	TGTGCCAGCAGCTCTCGCAGGGACGATGGCTACACCTTC	CASSSRRDDGYTF
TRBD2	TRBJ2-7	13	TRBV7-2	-	TGTGCCAGCAGCTTAGGACTAGCGGGTGAGCAGTACTTC	CASSLGLAGEQYF
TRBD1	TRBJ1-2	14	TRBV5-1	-	TGCGCCAGCGCCCGGGACAGAGCTAACTATGGCTACACCTTC	CASARDRANYGYTF
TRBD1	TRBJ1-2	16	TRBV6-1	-	TGTGCCAGCAGTGGGCCGGGACAGGGGGGTGTCTATGGCTACACCTTC	CASSGPGQGGVYGYTF
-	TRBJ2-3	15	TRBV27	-	TGTGCCAGCAGTTTCCTGGGAGCTAGCACAGATACGCAGTATTTT	CASSFLGASTDTQYF
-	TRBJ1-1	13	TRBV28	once	TGTGCCAGCAGTTTATTTCAGGGGTCTGAAGCTTTCTTT	CASSLFQGSEAFF
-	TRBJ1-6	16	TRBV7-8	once	TGTGCCAGCAGCCCAGCCGGGGATGAGTTGGAATCACCCCTCCACTTT	CASSPAGDELESPLHF
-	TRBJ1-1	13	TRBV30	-	TGTGCCTGGAGTGTAGGCTGGAACACTGAAGCTTTCTTT	CAWSVGWNTEAFF
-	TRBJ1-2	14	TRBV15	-	TGTGCCACCAGCAGAGACAGGGTTAACTATGGCTACACCTTC	CATSRDRVNYGYTF
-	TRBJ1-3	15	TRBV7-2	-	TGTGCCAGCAGCTTAGCAGTGAGCTCTGGAAACACCATATATTTT	CASSLAVSSGNTIYF
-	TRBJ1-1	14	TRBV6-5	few	TGTGCCAGCAGGAAGCAAGGTGGGGGAACTGAAGCTTTCTTT	CASRKQGGGTEAFF
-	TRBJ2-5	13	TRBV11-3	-	TGTGCCAGCAGCTTGGGCCAGCGGGACAGACCCTACTTC	CASSLGQRDRPYF
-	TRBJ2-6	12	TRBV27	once	TGTGCCAGCAGTTTTGGGGCCAACGTCCTGACTTTC	CASSFGANVLTF
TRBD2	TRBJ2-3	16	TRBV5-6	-	TGTGCCAGCAGCCCCTCCGGGGGGGGTAGCACAGATACGCAGTATTTT	CASSPSGGGSTDTQYF
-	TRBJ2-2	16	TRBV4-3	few	TGCGCCAGCAGCCAGACAGATATCTACCTCGCCGGGGAGCTGTTTTTT	CASSQTDIYLAGELFF
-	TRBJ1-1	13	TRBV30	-	TGTGCCTGGAAGGCGGCGATGGGGACTGAAGCTTTCTTT	CAWKAAMGTEAFF
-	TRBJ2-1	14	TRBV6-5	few	TGTGCCAGCAGCTCTAGCGTGAAGGGCAATGAGCAGTTCTTC	CASSSSVKGNEQFF
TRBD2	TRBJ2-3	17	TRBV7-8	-	TGTGCCAGCAGCTTAGGCCGCCCTAGCGGGGGCACAGATACGCAGTATTTT	CASSLGRPSGGTDTQYF
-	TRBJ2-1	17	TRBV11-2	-	TGTGCCAGCAGACCCATCAAGGGGGGTCACATGGAGGGCCGGCAGTTCTTC	CASRPIKGGHMEGRQFF
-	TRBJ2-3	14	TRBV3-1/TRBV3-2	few	TGTGCCAGCAGCCCAACTCAATCAGCAGATACGCAGTATTTT	CASSPTQSADTQYF